Given below is one TCR beta chain in context. The source of the sample is a study of OX40 agonist ivuxolimab in advanced cancers. The CDR3 is made up of 15 amino acids. Unmatched junction bases numbered 4, after V lost 3 bases and J lost 7 bases. The germline CDR1 and CDR2 sequences are MDHEN and SYDVKM. Using immunoSEQ multiplex PCR, the repertoire was profiled, and TCRdb retains in-frame clones only, with some absent. Of about 82,000 clones in the sample, 80% to 90% are singletons; the top ten hold roughly 0.8%. The sample was CD4+ or CD8+ T cells sorted from blood, taken in a trial of the OX40 agonist ivuxolimab. The J gene is TRBJ1-6, the V gene TRBV28; 9 bases align to TRBD1. The TCR was taken from an adult with an advanced solid tumor such as melanoma, head and neck, liver or kidney cancer. CDR3 in amino acids: CASSFLTGGNSPLHF. In DNA form, the CDR3 reads TGTGCCAGCAGTTTCTTGACAGGGGGGAATTCACCCCTCCACTTT.